Each of the 27 T cell receptor beta chains below was sequenced from the same sample in a study of blood T cell repertoires in COVID-19. Here immunoSEQ multiplex PCR was the method, and the copy in TCRdb shows in-frame clones only, minus some. The table records more than 250,000 clones, over 75% of them present only once. Sequencing used PBMCs or T cells enriched from blood (not recorded which). The origin of the receptors is a young woman who had recovered from COVID-19.

The V call is TRBV7-2, the J call TRBJ2-1; TRBD1 aligns across 8 bases. With 5 bases clipped from V and 5 bases from J, the junction kept 8 bases outside the gene matches. The CDR3 loop spans 15 amino acids. Germline loops: CDR1 SGHTA, CDR2 FQGNSA. The CDR3, as DNA: TGTGCCAGCAGCCTCGACAGGGGAACCCACAATGAGCAGTTCTTC. Encoded protein: CASSLDRGTHNEQFF.

The chain joins TRBV20-1 to TRBJ2-7; D is unresolved. Trimming stripped 4 bases from V and 4 bases from J, with 8 bases between. The CDR3 is 11 amino acids. CDR1 DFQATT and CDR2 SNEGSKA come from the germline V gene (reference sequence). The DNA for the CDR3 is TGCAGTGCTAATCAGATGTACGAGCAGTACTTC. Encoded protein: CSANQMYEQYF.

The rearrangement links TRBV18 to TRBJ1-4, with 8 positions matching TRBD1. V lost 3 bases to trimming and J lost 2 bases; unmatched junction nucleotides: 8. The CDR3 runs to 17 residues. From germline, CDR1 is KGHSH and CDR2 LQKENI. Here the CDR3 reads CASSPGTSGGTNEKLFF. DNA of the CDR3: TGTGCCAGCTCACCCGGAACATCAGGGGGCACTAATGAAAAACTGTTTTTT. The whole variable domain, remainder taken from reference TRBV18 and TRBJ1-4, is NAGVMQNPRHLVRRRGQEARLRCSPMKGHSHVYWYRQLPEEGLKFMVYLQKENIIDESGMPKERFSAEFPKEGPSILRIQQVVRGDSAAYFCASSPGTSGGTNEKLFFGSGTQLSVL.

The chain couples TRBV7-8 to TRBJ1-5; tentatively, D is TRBD1 (5 bases). CDR1 is SGHVS and CDR2 is FQNEAQ in the germline V gene. V lost 1 base and J 5 bases, leaving 12 bases between the germline ends. The CDR3 is 15 residues long. In nucleotides, the CDR3 is TGTGCCAGCAGCTTAGACGGACGGGGGGATCAGCCCCAGCATTTT. Protein: CASSLDGRGDQPQHF.

V and J are TRBV29-1 and TRBJ1-1; TRBD1 aligns across 7 bases. Unmatched junction bases numbered 13, after V lost 8 bases and J lost 1 base. The length of the CDR3 is 15 residues. CDR1 SQVTM and CDR2 ANQGSEA come from the germline V gene. The CDR3 DNA follows: TGCAGCCCACGACAGGGACCCCACGGGAACACTGAAGCTTTCTTT. Residues: CSPRQGPHGNTEAFF.

The chain joins TRBV5-4 to TRBJ2-1; TRBD1 might be the D (6 bases). Trimming took off 1 base at V and 3 bases at J, with 14 bases between the two ends. The CDR3 consists of 16 residues. Germline CDR1 is SGHNT and CDR2 is YYREEE (reference sequence). The chain's CDR3 is CASSLNVKGGYNEQFF. CDR3 coding DNA: TGTGCCAGCAGCTTGAATGTGAAAGGGGGCTACAATGAGCAGTTCTTC.

The V gene is TRBV7-6, the J gene TRBJ1-4, with 8 bases matching TRBD1. Germline V CDR1 and CDR2: SGHVS, FNYEAQ. CDR3 length: 15 amino acids. V trimming: 4 bases; J trimming: 7 bases; junction bases outside the gene matches: 8. The CDR3 loop reads CASSWQGAAGEKLFF. The CDR3 region has the DNA TGTGCCAGCAGCTGGCAGGGGGCGGCAGGTGAAAAACTGTTTTTT.

The chain carries TRBV29-1 and TRBJ1-2, with 8 bases that match TRBD1. After removal of 7 bases from V and 2 bases from J, the junction contained 6 bases not matched to a gene. The CDR3 is made up of 13 amino acids. The V gene's germline CDR1 is SQVTM and CDR2 ANQGSEA. The CDR3: CSAGRQGNYGYTF. The CDR3 nucleotides are TGCAGCGCCGGTCGACAGGGGAACTATGGCTACACCTTC.

The chain uses TRBV4-1 and TRBJ1-5, with 11 nucleotides matching TRBD1. The germline CDR1 and CDR2 sequences are MGHRA and YSYEKL. After removal of 0 bases from V and 1 base from J, the junction contained 8 bases not matched to a gene. This CDR3 comprises 19 residues. CDR3 sequence: CASSQDQGTGGGSNQPQHF. CDR3 sequence (DNA): TGCGCCAGCAGCCAAGATCAGGGGACAGGGGGTGGGAGCAATCAGCCCCAGCATTTT.

The chain employs TRBV4-1 and TRBJ1-1, with 9 nucleotides matching TRBD1. The junction had 8 bases not matched to a gene; V was cut back by 3 bases and J by 3 bases. This CDR3 has 16 amino acids. In germline, CDR1 is MGHRA, CDR2 YSYEKL. The chain's CDR3 is CASSHRDRDVDTEAFF. CDR3 in DNA: TGCGCCAGCAGCCACCGGGACAGGGACGTCGACACTGAAGCTTTCTTT.

The chain combines TRBV18 with TRBJ2-3; perhaps TRBD1 as D (6 bases). V was shortened by 3 bases and J by 2 bases, with 12 bases between the two germline ends. Germline V gene data show CDR1 as KGHSH and CDR2 as LQKENI. This CDR3 has 15 amino acids. Written as DNA, the CDR3 is TGTGCCAGCTCACCCCGGACAGCCATCACAGATACGCAGTATTTT. This sequence encodes CASSPRTAITDTQYF.

The chain joins TRBV7-2 to TRBJ1-2; tentative D call: TRBD1 (5 bases). Deletions cut 4 bases from V and 6 bases from J, with 15 bases between. The CDR3 covers 14 residues. Germline loops: CDR1 SGHTA, CDR2 FQGNSA. The CDR3 loop reads CASSSPTESDGYTF. The DNA of the CDR3 is TGTGCCAGCAGCTCCCCGACAGAATCTGATGGCTACACCTTC.

This chain connects TRBV5-1 to TRBJ1-2, with 9 positions matching TRBD1. Per germline, CDR1 SGHRS and CDR2 YFSETQ. After removal of 4 bases from V and 7 bases from J, the junction contained 8 bases not matched to a gene. This CDR3 has 14 amino acids. CDR3 amino acids: CASSPDRGGRGYTF. The CDR3 DNA reads TGCGCCAGCAGCCCGGACAGGGGAGGACGTGGCTACACCTTC.

This rearrangement joins TRBV7-7 to TRBJ2-2, with 8 bases lining up with TRBD1. The V and J ends lost 2 bases and 4 bases, in that order; junction bases with no gene match: 3. The CDR3 spans 15 residues. Germline V gene lookup returns CDR1 SSHAT and CDR2 FNYEAQ (reference sequence). The CDR3 protein is CASSLQGASTGELFF. The DNA for the CDR3 is TGTGCCAGCAGCTTACAGGGGGCGAGCACCGGGGAGCTGTTTTTT. The full variable domain, rest sourced from reference TRBV7-7 and TRBJ2-2, is GAGVSQSPRYKVTKRGQDVTLRCDPISSHATLYWYQQALGQGPEFLTYFNYEAQPDKSGLPSDRFSAERPEGSISTLTIQRTEQRDSAMYRCASSLQGASTGELFFGEGSRLTVL.

This sequence joins TRBV29-1 and TRBJ1-2; 12 positions agree with TRBD1. CDR1 and CDR2 from the germline V gene are SQVTM and ANQGSEA. The ends lost 1 base at V and 6 bases at J; junction bases unmatched: 6. The CDR3 loop spans 15 amino acids. This CDR3 reads CSVEGGDRGHDGYTF. The CDR3, as DNA: TGCAGCGTTGAAGGAGGGGACAGGGGGCACGATGGCTACACCTTC.

J is TRBJ1-1 and V is TRBV2; 8 nucleotides align to TRBD1. J was trimmed by 0 bases and V by 10 bases; bases with no gene match: 4. CDR1 and CDR2 (germline): SNHLY, FYNNEI. CDR3 length: 13 amino acids. The CDR3: CATRGQVNTEAFF. The CDR3 DNA sequence: TGTGCCACCCGGGGACAGGTGAACACTGAAGCTTTCTTT.

The chain combines TRBV5-1 with TRBJ2-5; TRBD2 agrees at 9 bases. Unmatched junction bases numbered 16, after V lost 5 bases and J lost 5 bases. Germline CDR1 and CDR2: SGHRS and YFSETQ. CDR3 length equals 17 residues. CDR3 coding DNA: TGCGCCAGCAGTCCGACTGTAGGCGGGGGGGACGGGGAGACCCAGTACTTC. Translation: CASSPTVGGGDGETQYF.

V gene TRBV5-1 combines with J gene TRBJ1-4; 7 bases agree with TRBD1. V was clipped by 4 bases and J by 4 bases; unmatched bases: 4. In germline, CDR1 is SGHRS, CDR2 YFSETQ. The CDR3 is made up of 14 amino acids. The CDR3 loop reads CASSPDRDNEKLFF. In nucleotides, the CDR3 is TGCGCCAGCAGCCCCGACAGGGATAATGAAAAACTGTTTTTT. The whole variable domain, filled in from reference TRBV5-1 and TRBJ1-4, reads KAGVTQTPRYLIKTRGQQVTLSCSPISGHRSVSWYQQTPGQGLQFLFEYFSETQRNKGNFPGRFSGRQFSNSRSEMNVSTLELGDSALYLCASSPDRDNEKLFFGSGTQLSVL.

J is TRBJ1-2 and V is TRBV6-1; no clear D. Germline assignment: CDR1 MNHNS and CDR2 SASEGT. V was shortened by 1 base and J by 1 base, with 10 bases between the two germline ends. CDR3 length equals 15 residues. CDR3 amino acids: CASSEDSLSNYGYTF. In DNA form, the CDR3 reads TGTGCCAGCAGTGAAGACAGCTTAAGTAACTATGGCTACACCTTC.

The chain employs TRBV28 and TRBJ1-2, with a possible D match to TRBD1 (6 bases). V gave up 2 bases and J gave up 4 bases, with 11 bases separating them. This CDR3 spans 14 amino acids. Germline CDR1 is MDHEN and CDR2 is SYDVKM. The CDR3: CASSLSRGAYGYTF. Written as DNA, the CDR3 is TGTGCCAGCAGTTTAAGCCGGGGGGCCTATGGCTACACCTTC.

The V gene is TRBV5-1, the J gene TRBJ2-7; a possible D gene is TRBD1 (6 bases). Germline V lookup: CDR1 SGHRS, CDR2 YFSETQ. This CDR3 contains 15 residues. The V end lost 2 bases, the J end lost 2 bases, and 14 bases lay between the germline ends. As DNA, the CDR3 is TGCGCCAGCAGCTTCCTACAGGGAGTCACCTACGAGCAGTACTTC. Translation gives CASSFLQGVTYEQYF. Variable domain in full (rest from reference TRBV5-1 and TRBJ2-7): KAGVTQTPRYLIKTRGQQVTLSCSPISGHRSVSWYQQTPGQGLQFLFEYFSETQRNKGNFPGRFSGRQFSNSRSEMNVSTLELGDSALYLCASSFLQGVTYEQYFGPGTRLTVT.

Turning to this clone: This CDR3 is also generated by other DNA sequences in the sample. The gene calls are TRBV5-1 and TRBJ2-5, with D tentatively TRBD2 (5 bases). The CDR3 spans 13 residues. Germline-derived CDR1 and CDR2 are SGHRS and YFSETQ. Trimming left V 1 base short and J 4 bases short, with 8 bases between. This chain's CDR3 is CASSLPGGETQYF. The CDR3 DNA follows: TGCGCCAGCAGCTTGCCCGGAGGAGAGACCCAGTACTTC.

V is TRBV18 and J is TRBJ1-2; no firm D call. Germline V gene sequence: CDR1 KGHSH, CDR2 LQKENI. The germline V and J ends were trimmed by 2 bases and 1 base, with 8 bases remaining between them. The CDR3 runs to 14 residues. The DNA of the CDR3 is TGTGCCAGCTCACCATCGGGGAGTAACTATGGCTACACCTTC. Its protein product is CASSPSGSNYGYTF.

The chain is built from TRBV5-6 and TRBJ1-4; D unresolved. This CDR3 is built from 13 residues. V shed 0 bases and J shed 5 bases, with 5 bases lying between them. Germline CDR1 reads SGHDT; CDR2 reads YYEEEE. The CDR3, as DNA: TGTGCCAGCAGCTTGGAACGGAATGAAAAACTGTTTTTT. It specifies CASSLERNEKLFF.

The V call is TRBV7-2, the J call TRBJ2-1; 7 positions match TRBD1. The V gene end was trimmed by 1 base and the J gene end by 7 bases; junction bases not matched to a gene: 10. CDR3 length: 16 residues. In germline, CDR1 is SGHTA, CDR2 FQGNSA. CDR3 region: CASSLEGTARGNEQFF. For the CDR3, the DNA is TGTGCCAGCAGCTTAGAGGGAACGGCCAGGGGGAATGAGCAGTTCTTC.

The chain is built from TRBV19 and TRBJ1-2; D perhaps matches TRBD1 (5 bases). Trimming took 5 bases from V and 4 from J, leaving 11 bases between them. CDR3 length equals 13 residues. The germline V gene encodes CDR1 LNHDA and CDR2 SQIVND (reference sequence). CDR3 in DNA: TGTGCCAGTAGTGCCCGGGACTCCTATGGCTACACCTTC. Translated, it gives CASSARDSYGYTF.

CDR3 region: CASSQRIATGNYGYTF. The DNA of the CDR3 is TGTGCCAGCAGCCAAAGGATCGCAACAGGGAACTATGGCTACACCTTC. The rearrangement links TRBV14 to TRBJ1-2; D perhaps matches TRBD1 (6 bases). CDR3 length: 16 amino acids. The V and J ends lost 2 bases and 2 bases respectively, with 15 bases between them. Germline CDR1 SGHDN, CDR2 FVKESK.